This T cell receptor beta chain appears in the sequencing data of a study of T cell responses to AZD1222 COVID-19 vaccine (dated by TCRdb to the early 2020s). Turning to the overall study: AZD1222 recipients whose second dose came at about 4 weeks and those whose second dose came at about 12 weeks were combined into one group, since spike-specific TCR depth and breadth did not differ between the two schedules. TCR sequencing covered some 240 trial participants: 200 to 220 given two doses of AZD1222 and around 26 given two doses of MenACWY control vaccine. Trial participants were enrolled by age into subgroups of 18-55, 56-69 and 70-plus years, and around 150, 29 and 61 TCR-sequenced participants, respectively, were included in these subgroups.

What this sample's time point label stands for: baseline before first vaccination. Vaccinee samples came from UK trials COV001 and COV002, including a single-blind randomized controlled phase 2/3 trial of AZD1222 (ChAdOx1 nCoV-19) in healthy adults. For TCRbeta chain sequencing, PBMC samples were collected from trial participants at day 0 and at day 28 after the second dose. The CDR3 sequence holds 16 residues, the cysteine and phenylalanine included. Only the CDR3 portion is preserved as DNA: 48 bases, with reading frame beginning at the first base. CDR1 and CDR2 are drawn from the germline V gene: MNHEY, SVGAGI. Trimming takes 2 bases from V and 5 bases from J, and the germline ends sit 13 bases apart. The CDR3 regions of human TCRbeta chains were analyzed by immunosequencing. In the source study's methods: TCRs in the repertoires were compared against a reference library of SARS-CoV-2-specific TCRs that had been generated with the MIRA antigen-specificity platform. Breadth was defined as the fraction of unique TCRs that were SARS-CoV-2-associated, and depth was defined as the fraction of total T cells that were SARS-CoV-2-associated. Each spike-specific TCR was assigned to its reactive spike region and to a CD4 or CD8 class using the MIRA data. Log10-transformed breadth and depth values were compared by one-way ANOVA with Sidak's multiple comparisons tests. TCRdb provides this immuneACCESS table in a form limited to in-frame rearrangements. Some clones are lacking; in checked studies, under half of them reflect an unresolved V gene, and why the rest are absent is not known. The V and J calls and the clone size are those of that table, but D and trimming were determined from the DNA. This sample comprises 150,000 to 170,000 clones, about nine tenths of them detected only once. Of the sample, approximately 3.1% is held by the ten largest clones.

Overall study results and their limits: Because no day 14 peak-response samples were available, the repertoires could be characterized only after the peak T cell response. Most participants were white British and females outnumbered males, and the authors suggested that clonal diversity may have been underestimated. After two AZD1222 doses, both the breadth and the depth of spike-specific TCRs were significantly higher than at day 0 and than in MenACWY recipients. Reportedly, almost half of the unique spike-specific TCRs recognized epitopes lying outside the regions that are mutated in the B.1.351 and B.1.1.7 variants. Vaccine-associated CD4 TCRs spanned the whole spike protein, with dominant responses in regions 160-218 and 743-854. The 56-69-year group was small, and its depth increase did not reach significance, likely because of low power. Conclusions about previously exposed vaccinees are limited, since just a handful of AZD1222 recipients were seropositive for SARS-CoV-2 at baseline.

Regarding this clone: Its target antigen remains unknown. Qualities for individual bases were not recorded, and no much larger clone is one base off.

Recombination linked TRBV6-5 to TRBJ1-6, with an unclear D gene assignment. Sequencing was performed on peripheral blood, taken on day 0 of AZD1222 vaccination. The clonotype originates from an adult in good health. The sequenced DNA: TGTGCCAGCAGTTACGTGGGAACCTGGGATAATTCACCCCTCCACTTT. It specifies CASSYVGTWDNSPLHF.